The 18 T cell receptor beta chains in this list originate from one sample, sequenced in a study of cytomegalovirus exposure and HLA in healthy donors. Data came from immunoSEQ multiplex PCR; TCRdb stores just in-frame clones and leaves some out. The sample lists tens of thousands of clones, 94% occurring once. The sequencing sample was made of PBMCs. The receptor set was obtained from a young man in good health and CMV-seropositive.

This chain connects TRBV5-1 to TRBJ2-2; perhaps TRBD1 as D (6 bases). Germline assignment: CDR1 SGHRS and CDR2 YFSETQ. The CDR3 runs to 15 residues. Between the trimmed V and J ends, which lost 0 bases and 3 bases, there was a span of 9 bases. DNA for the CDR3: TGCGCCAGCAGCTTGGTAGCAGGGGACACCGGGGAGCTGTTTTTT. Translated: CASSLVAGDTGELFF.

This chain joins TRBV2 and TRBJ1-1; tentatively, D is TRBD1 (6 bases). The ends were cut back, 1 base at V and 8 bases at J, with 8 bases in the middle. The CDR3 spans 12 residues. Looked up from germline, CDR1 is SNHLY and CDR2 is FYNNEI. CDR3 DNA: TGTGCCAGCAGTGAAGTTCAGGGGGAAGCTTTCTTT. Its translation is CASSEVQGEAFF.

The chain is built from TRBV6-1 and TRBJ2-7; 8 bases align to TRBD1. The CDR3 totals 13 residues. Losses at the gene ends were 7 bases for V and 7 bases for J; bases not matched to a gene: 9. Germline V CDR1 and CDR2: MNHNS, SASEGT. The CDR3 sequence: CASTGQALREQYF. Here the CDR3 DNA reads TGTGCCAGCACGGGACAGGCCCTCAGGGAGCAGTACTTC.

The rearrangement links TRBV14 to TRBJ1-2; 9 positions match TRBD1. The V gene end was trimmed by 5 bases and the J gene end by 6 bases; junction bases not matched to a gene: 4. This CDR3 is built from 13 residues. CDR1 SGHDN and CDR2 FVKESK come from the germline V gene. The CDR3 here is CASSYRGHDGYTF. The CDR3 bases are TGTGCCAGCAGCTACAGGGGGCACGATGGCTACACCTTC.

V and J are TRBV5-4 and TRBJ2-3; 13 bases align to TRBD2. Germline V gives CDR1 SGHNT, CDR2 YYREEE (reference sequence). The CDR3 extends over 16 amino acids. Trimming removed 3 bases from V and 5 bases from J; junction bases left unmatched: 6. The DNA of the CDR3 is TGTGCCAGCAGCTATCGACTAGCGGGGGGTGGAGATACGCAGTATTTT. Protein: CASSYRLAGGGDTQYF.

The chain links TRBV5-5 to TRBJ2-7; D is ambiguous. The V gene lost 4 bases and the J gene lost 4 bases, with 18 bases spanning the gap. The V gene's germline CDR1 is SGHKS and CDR2 YYEKEE (reference sequence). This CDR3 is built from 15 residues. In nucleotides, the CDR3 is TGTGCCAGCAGCCCGACATCTTTAAGAAGTTACGAGCAGTACTTC. Its protein product is CASSPTSLRSYEQYF.

This chain connects TRBV2 to TRBJ2-5, with D perhaps TRBD2 (6 bases). The V and J ends lost 7 bases and 0 bases respectively, with 15 bases between them. Per the germline V gene, CDR1 is SNHLY and CDR2 is FYNNEI. The CDR3 is 15 residues long. In DNA form, the CDR3 reads TGTGCCAGCAAGGTGTCTAGCGCATACCAAGAGACCCAGTACTTC. Encoded protein: CASKVSSAYQETQYF.

J is TRBJ2-7 and V is TRBV11-1, with 12 bases fitting TRBD2. V shed 5 bases, J shed 6 bases, and the junction held 8 bases outside the gene matches. Germline CDR1 reads SGHAT; CDR2 reads FQDESV (reference sequence). The CDR3 consists of 15 residues. Written as DNA, the CDR3 is TGTGCCAGCAGCCGCATGACTAGCGGGAGCGTCGAGCAGTACTTC. This gives the protein CASSRMTSGSVEQYF.

J is TRBJ2-5 and V is TRBV19; D call uncertain. CDR1 and CDR2 (germline): LNHDA, SQIVND (reference sequence). The CDR3 runs to 14 residues. Trimming shortened V by 5 bases and J by 5 bases, and 15 bases separated the two germline ends. The CDR3 coding sequence is TGTGCCAGTAGTGGTCTCGCGAGTGCGGAGACCCAGTACTTC. Protein: CASSGLASAETQYF. The variable domain in full, with the rest retrieved from reference TRBV19 and TRBJ2-5, is DGGITQSPKYLFRKEGQNVTLSCEQNLNHDAMYWYRQDPGQGLRLIYYSQIVNDFQKGDIAEGYSVSREKKESFPLTVTSAQKNPTAFYLCASSGLASAETQYFGPGTRLLVL.

The J gene is TRBJ1-1, the V gene TRBV19; no firm D call. This CDR3 contains 15 residues. Germline V CDR1 and CDR2: LNHDA, SQIVND (reference sequence). With 8 bases removed from V and 0 bases from J, the gap between germline ends came to 16 bases. For the CDR3, the DNA is TGTGCCAGTTCAGCGAGCGCCACGATGAACACTGAAGCTTTCTTT. Protein sequence: CASSASATMNTEAFF.

The gene calls are TRBV5-4 and TRBJ1-2, with a possible D match to TRBD1 (6 bases). V shed 2 bases and J shed 5 bases, with 10 bases lying between them. The CDR3 totals 13 residues. CDR1 and CDR2 from the germline V gene are SGHNT and YYREEE (reference sequence). CDR3 region: CASSFGTPYGYTF. In DNA, the CDR3 is TGTGCCAGCAGCTTCGGGACACCGTATGGCTACACCTTC.

The chain employs TRBV28 and TRBJ1-2; maybe TRBD1 (5 bases). From germline, CDR1 is MDHEN and CDR2 SYDVKM. This CDR3 has 12 amino acids. Trimming shortened V by 6 bases and J by 2 bases, and 7 bases separated the two germline ends. Here the CDR3 DNA reads TGTGCCAGCAGCTACAGGAACTATGGCTACACCTTC. The encoded protein is CASSYRNYGYTF.

The gene calls are TRBV6-4 and TRBJ1-5; no clear D. The CDR3 has 17 amino acids. Germline loops: CDR1 MRHNA, CDR2 SNTAGT. V was trimmed by 6 bases and J by 14 bases, leaving 32 bases between them. CDR3 in DNA: TGTGCCAGCAGCCGGGATCCAATAATTATCAGCCCCATCTTTGAGCATTTT. Translation gives CASSRDPIIISPIFEHF.

This chain connects TRBV7-9 to TRBJ1-2; tentatively, D is TRBD1 (5 bases). The CDR3 extends over 16 amino acids. V was trimmed by 5 bases and J by 7 bases, leaving 23 bases between them. The germline CDR1 and CDR2 sequences are SEHNR and FQNEAQ (reference sequence). CDR3 residues: CASSPLLDNLGPGYTF. The CDR3, as DNA: TGTGCCAGCAGCCCACTATTGGACAACCTTGGACCTGGCTACACCTTC. The whole variable domain, remainder taken from reference TRBV7-9 and TRBJ1-2, is DTGVSQNPRHKITKRGQNVTFRCDPISEHNRLYWYRQTLGQGPEFLTYFQNEAQLEKSRLLSDRFSAERPKGSFSTLEIQRTEQGDSAMYLCASSPLLDNLGPGYTFGSGTRLTVV.

This clone was seen just once. The V call is TRBV21-1, the J call TRBJ2-5; TRBD1, as called in the table, went unchecked against the DNA. TRBV21-1 is described as a pseudogene. This CDR3 region has 15 residues. CDR3 sequence: CASLLSRVLMETQYF. The CDR3 nucleotides read TGTGCCAGCCTGTTGTCCAGGGTGTTGATGGAGACCCAGTACTTC.

CDR3 bases: TGTGCCAGTAGTATGAGGGGTGTAAGCGGGACAGGGGGCCTCAATCAGCCCCAGCATTTT. Translation gives CASSMRGVSGTGGLNQPQHF. This chain links TRBV19 with TRBJ1-5, with 12 bases identical to TRBD1. This CDR3 contains 20 residues. The V gene end was trimmed by 3 bases and the J gene end by 3 bases; junction bases not matched to a gene: 15. Germline V CDR1 and CDR2: LNHDA, SQIVND (reference sequence).

V gene TRBV9 combines with J gene TRBJ2-3; 10 bases align to TRBD2. The CDR3 is 16 residues long. Germline CDR1 is SGDLS and CDR2 is YYNGEE. Trimming took 4 bases from V and 2 from J; bases not matched to a gene: 7. This CDR3 is CASSIGTSGITDTQYF. The DNA for the CDR3 is TGTGCCAGCAGCATCGGCACTAGCGGGATCACAGATACGCAGTATTTT.

The CDR3: CSVEVAGEGTGELFF. The CDR3 nucleotides are TGCAGCGTTGAGGTAGCGGGAGAAGGAACCGGGGAGCTGTTTTTT. The rearrangement joins TRBV29-1 to TRBJ2-2; 9 nucleotides match TRBD2. Germline CDR1 and CDR2: SQVTM and ANQGSEA. V lost 3 bases and J lost 5; bases outside the gene matches: 7. This CDR3 has 15 amino acids.